This T cell receptor (beta chain) appears in the sequencing data of a study of molecular identifiers for immune sequencing clone quantification. In this sample, this clonotype turned up many times. Its antigen is currently unknown. Study-wide results and limits: In a background of under 1.3 million naive cells, spiked Jurkat TCR RNA from one cell was reportedly detectable.

Via MiXCR, TCRdb re-called the PCR reads, giving one row per CDR3 protein. This sample carries 75,000 to 95,000 distinct CDR3 sequences, nearly 25% of them seen once, and the ten largest clones take 0.75% to 0.9%. The sample was naive CD8+ T cells from blood, with Jurkat cell RNA spiked in. The subset: FACS-sorted CD8+CD4-CCR7+CD45RA+ naive T cells. The TCR originated in a human donor in good health. Some libraries in this study had Jurkat cell RNA spiked in.

The CDR3 sequence: CASSLVQGVQPQHF. CDR3 bases: TGTGCCAGCAGTTTAGTACAGGGTGTTCAGCCCCAGCATTTT. The chain uses TRBV27 and TRBJ1-5; tentatively, D is TRBD1 (6 bases). Germline assignment: CDR1 MNHEY and CDR2 SMNVEV (reference sequence). This CDR3 comprises 14 residues. V shed 2 bases and J shed 6 bases, with 11 bases lying between them.